The 21 T cell receptor beta chains below come from one sample, sequenced in a study. Treg sorting used a CD4+CD25+CD127-/low gate. Via MiXCR, TCRdb re-called the 5' RACE reads, giving one row per CDR3 protein. The sample contains approximately 11,000 distinct CDR3 sequences, around a quarter of which appear only once. Sequenced material: Tregs sorted from a lymph node. The source is a female donor with breast cancer.

This chain joins TRBV5-4 and TRBJ2-7; weak D call: TRBD1 (5 bases). The CDR3 contains 13 residues. Trimming cost V 2 bases and J 2 bases, with 8 bases left between them. Germline lookup yields CDR1 SGHNT and CDR2 YYREEE (reference sequence). The CDR3 region has the DNA TGTGCCAGCAGCTTAACAGGTACCTACGAGCAGTACTTC. It is translated as CASSLTGTYEQYF.

This clonotype was found a few times. This may come from a read error, since a much larger clone is one base off. The rearrangement joins TRBV4-2 to TRBJ2-7; perhaps TRBD2 as D (5 bases). Germline V CDR1 and CDR2: LGHNA, YNFKEQ. The CDR3 runs 15 residues. Between the trimmed V and J ends, which lost 2 bases and 5 bases, there was a span of 16 bases. This CDR3 is CASSQLPGSSNEQYF. The DNA for the CDR3 is TGTGCCAGCAGCCAACTTCCGGGGTCTAGCAACGAGCAGTACTTC.

Remarks on this clonotype: This may arise from a read error, as a much more abundant clone is one base away. Since the CDR3 does not end with the conserved phenylalanine or tryptophan, this likely comes from a read error. The gene calls are TRBV25-1 and TRBJ2-4, with D possibly being TRBD1 (6 bases). Trimming removed 9 bases from V and 9 bases from J, with 9 bases in between. CDR1 and CDR2 (germline): MGHDK, SYGVNS. The length of the CDR3 is 10 residues. CDR3 in amino acids: CASEGGIQYL. CDR3 nucleotides: TGTGCCAGTGAAGGGGGCATTCAGTACCTC.

The chain links TRBV10-3 to TRBJ2-3; tentatively, D is TRBD2 (5 bases). The CDR3 consists of 16 residues. Germline V lookup: CDR1 ENHRY, CDR2 SYGVKD. The ends were cut back, 4 bases at V and 4 bases at J, with 18 bases in the middle. The CDR3 loop reads CAISASTGGRADTQYF. The CDR3 nucleotides read TGTGCCATCAGTGCCTCAACTGGCGGGCGTGCAGATACGCAGTATTTT.

As concerns this clonotype: A much larger clone differs by one base, so this may be a read error. This sequence joins TRBV20-1 and TRBJ2-1; a possible D gene is TRBD2 (5 bases). The V end lost 3 bases, the J end lost 4 bases, and 10 bases lay between the germline ends. Germline V CDR1 and CDR2: DFQATT, SNEGSKA (reference sequence). The CDR3 loop spans 13 amino acids. The DNA of the CDR3 is TGCAGTGCTAGCGGGGATACTTACAATGAGCAGTTCTTC. Translation gives CSASGDTYNEQFF.

This clonotype is medium-sized by share. This chain joins TRBV24-1 and TRBJ2-7; D is ambiguous. CDR1 is KGHDR and CDR2 is SFDVKD in the germline V gene. Trimming cost V 0 bases and J 4 bases, with 6 bases left between them. The CDR3 spans 13 residues. The CDR3 sequence: CATSDLFGYEQYF. The CDR3 DNA reads as TGTGCCACCAGTGATTTGTTCGGTTACGAGCAGTACTTC.

By sample fraction, this clonotype is medium-sized. The chain couples TRBV7-9 to TRBJ1-1, with a possible D match to TRBD1 (5 bases). The CDR3 loop spans 15 amino acids. V gave up 4 bases and J gave up 0 bases, with 12 bases separating them. Germline V CDR1 and CDR2: SEHNR, FQNEAQ (reference sequence). CDR3 residues: CASSSMGRVNTEAFF. CDR3 in DNA: TGTGCCAGCAGCTCTATGGGACGGGTGAACACTGAAGCTTTCTTT.

This chain uses TRBV15 with TRBJ1-4; D not resolved. Germline V gene sequence: CDR1 LNHNV, CDR2 YYDKDF (reference sequence). The CDR3 is 13 residues long. Trimming pared 1 base from V and 5 bases from J, leaving 5 bases between. CDR3 DNA sequence: TGTGCCACCAGCAGAGGACTCAATGAAAAACTGTTTTTT. This encodes CATSRGLNEKLFF. The whole variable domain, remainder taken from reference TRBV15 and TRBJ1-4, is DAMVIQNPRYQVTQFGKPVTLSCSQTLNHNVMYWYQQKSSQAPKLLFHYYDKDFNNEADTPDNFQSRRPNTSFCFLDIRSPGLGDTAMYLCATSRGLNEKLFFGSGTQLSVL.

This clonotype has a single count. One junction end disagrees with the germline gene, perhaps due to a read error. DNA for the CDR3: TGTGCCAGCAGTGAACGGGGCCTTCACGAGCAGCACTTC. Translation: CASSERGLHEQHF. This chain links TRBV2 with TRBJ2-7; D may correspond to TRBD1 or TRBD2 (5 bases each). Germline CDR1 SNHLY, CDR2 FYNNEI. This CDR3 has 13 amino acids.

By its share, this clonotype is medium-sized. The rearrangement links TRBV12-3 or TRBV12-4 to TRBJ2-1; the match to TRBD1 covers 7 bases. CDR3 length equals 15 residues. After removal of 6 bases from V and 0 bases from J, the junction contained 5 bases not matched to a gene. The CDR3: CASRMTGSSYNEQFF. The DNA of the CDR3 is TGTGCCAGCAGAATGACAGGGAGCTCCTACAATGAGCAGTTCTTC.

This clonotype was counted only a few times. The chain joins TRBV20-1 to TRBJ2-7; 11 nucleotides agree with TRBD2. This CDR3 is built from 15 residues. The V gene's germline CDR1 is DFQATT and CDR2 SNEGSKA (reference sequence). With 6 bases clipped from V and 3 bases from J, the junction kept 10 bases outside the gene matches. CDR3 sequence reads: CSALIAGGRIYEQYF. In DNA, the CDR3 is TGCAGTGCACTAATAGCGGGAGGGAGGATCTACGAGCAGTACTTC.

This clonotype was observed many times. The chain couples TRBV29-1 to TRBJ1-2; D possibly corresponds to TRBD1 (5 bases). Trimming shortened V by 7 bases and J by 7 bases, and 13 bases separated the two germline ends. This CDR3 spans 11 amino acids. Germline CDR1 reads SQVTM; CDR2 reads ANQGSEA. The CDR3 region has the DNA TGCAGCGGAAAGACAGATACTGGCTACACCTTC. Translated: CSGKTDTGYTF.

By share, this clonotype counts as medium-sized. The gene calls are TRBV5-1 and TRBJ2-7; 7 bases match TRBD1. Germline V lookup: CDR1 SGHRS, CDR2 YFSETQ. Trimming cost V 4 bases and J 2 bases; bases outside gene matches: 3. CDR3 length: 13 amino acids. This CDR3 reads CASSPGTAYEQYF. As DNA, the CDR3 is TGCGCCAGCAGCCCCGGGACAGCCTACGAGCAGTACTTC.

There are a few counts of this clonotype. The genes are TRBV20-1 and TRBJ2-3; TRBD2 agrees at 16 bases. V dropped 4 bases and J dropped 1; count of bases not matched to a gene: 5. Per germline, CDR1 DFQATT and CDR2 SNEGSKA (reference sequence). The CDR3 extends over 17 amino acids. CDR3 sequence (DNA): TGCAGTGCTACGGGACTAGCGGGAGGGCATCGCACAGATACGCAGTATTTT. It is translated as CSATGLAGGHRTDTQYF.

This chain uses TRBV10-2 with TRBJ2-7, with D perhaps TRBD1 or TRBD2 (6 bases each). Trimming removed 8 bases at V and 5 bases at J, with 16 bases between. The CDR3 loop spans 13 amino acids. Germline CDR1 is WSHSY and CDR2 is SAAADI. DNA of the CDR3: TGCGCCAGCCACGGCTGGGGGGCCAACGAGCAGTACTTC. It yields the protein CASHGWGANEQYF.

This sequence joins TRBV20-1 and TRBJ2-1; D uncertain. Germline V gene sequence: CDR1 DFQATT, CDR2 SNEGSKA (reference sequence). This CDR3 has 14 amino acids. Trimming removed 1 base at V and 3 bases at J, with 10 bases between. In nucleotides, the CDR3 is TGCAGTGCTAGAGGGGATAGGGACTACAATGAGCAGTTCTTC. Amino acid sequence: CSARGDRDYNEQFF.

This clonotype was counted only a few times. The chain links TRBV6-5 to TRBJ1-1; TRBD1 agrees at 7 bases. CDR1 and CDR2 from the germline V gene are MNHEY and SVGAGI. Unmatched junction bases numbered 7, after V lost 2 bases and J lost 1 base. CDR3 length equals 16 residues. The CDR3 bases are TGTGCCAGCAGTTACGGCAGCTGGACAGGGAACACTGAAGCTTTCTTT. Its translation: CASSYGSWTGNTEAFF.

Note on this clonotype: No conserved phenylalanine or tryptophan is present at the end of the CDR3, so a read error is the likely explanation. V is TRBV15 and J is TRBJ2-1; 8 bases are shared with TRBD2. Germline values: CDR1 LNHNV, CDR2 YYDKDF (reference sequence). The CDR3 spans 16 residues. Trimming cost V 7 bases and J 0 bases; bases outside gene matches: 8. The chain's CDR3 is CATNRPGLGSYNEQFL. DNA for the CDR3: TGTGCCACCAACAGGCCGGGACTAGGCTCCTACAATGAGCAGTTCCTC.

The V call is TRBV4-2, the J call TRBJ1-2; TRBD1 might be the D (5 bases). The CDR3 contains 16 residues. V was clipped by 0 bases and J by 4 bases, with 15 bases between them. Germline V gene sequence: CDR1 LGHNA, CDR2 YNFKEQ. The CDR3 nucleotides read TGTGCCAGCAGCCAAGACAGTTATAGGGGTGGCTATGGCTACACCTTC. Translated, it gives CASSQDSYRGGYGYTF.

This chain connects TRBV28 to TRBJ2-7; D is perhaps TRBD1 or TRBD2 (5 bases each). V lost 6 bases and J lost 7, with 16 bases in between. CDR1 and CDR2 (germline): MDHEN, SYDVKM. The CDR3 has 13 amino acids. The DNA for the CDR3 is TGTGCCAGCAGATCTAAACTTGGGGGTGAGCAGTACTTC. As protein: CASRSKLGGEQYF.

By sample share, this clonotype is medium-sized. The chain is built from TRBV7-2 and TRBJ2-6; D perhaps matches TRBD2 (6 bases). Germline V CDR1 and CDR2: SGHTA, FQGNSA. The CDR3 length is 18 residues. Trimming removed 5 bases from V and 3 bases from J, with 20 bases in between. The CDR3 protein is CASSREQREVLGANVLTF. The CDR3 DNA follows: TGTGCCAGCAGCCGGGAGCAAAGGGAGGTCCTTGGGGCCAACGTCCTGACTTTC.